These 16 T cell receptor beta chains originate from one sample sequenced in a study of T cell responses to AZD1222 COVID-19 vaccine. Only in-frame clones appear in the TCRdb table, and some are missing; sequencing was by immunoSEQ multiplex PCR. Among 150,000 or so clones listed, 90% to 95% were seen once. Sequenced here: peripheral blood, sampled on day 0 of AZD1222 vaccination. The origin of the receptors is an adult in good health.

As regards this clone: One end of the junction varies from germline; a read error may be responsible. This rearrangement joins TRBV19 to TRBJ1-1; TRBD1 might be the D (6 bases). The CDR3 is 15 amino acids. CDR1 is LNHDA, CDR2 SQIVND, per germline (reference sequence). The chain's CDR3 is CASSGTLSRDTEASF. CDR3 nucleotide sequence: TGTGCCAGTAGTGGGACCCTCTCGCGGGACACTGAAGCTTCCTTT.

This chain joins TRBV5-6 and TRBJ1-2, with no clear D. The V gene lost 1 base and the J gene lost 7 bases, with 8 bases spanning the gap. Germline V gene lookup returns CDR1 SGHDT and CDR2 YYEEEE. CDR3 length: 12 amino acids. The CDR3 protein is CASSLTGGGYTF. The CDR3 nucleotides are TGTGCCAGCAGCTTGACCGGAGGTGGCTACACCTTC.

The rearrangement links TRBV28 to TRBJ2-7; TRBD2 might be the D (5 bases). The germline V and J ends were trimmed by 7 bases and 2 bases, with 18 bases remaining between them. This CDR3 spans 15 amino acids. From germline, CDR1 is MDHEN and CDR2 SYDVKM. Here the CDR3 reads CASIQTNGNPYEQYF. The CDR3 DNA follows: TGTGCCAGCATCCAAACCAACGGGAATCCCTACGAGCAGTACTTC.

The rearrangement joins TRBV25-1 to TRBJ2-3; D gene ambiguous. The CDR3 has 10 amino acids. Trimming stripped 8 bases from V and 5 bases from J, with 5 bases between. Germline CDR1 reads MGHDK; CDR2 reads SYGVNS. The CDR3 DNA follows: TGTGCCAGCGCCCAAGATACGCAGTATTTT. Its translation is CASAQDTQYF.

V gene TRBV7-9 combines with J gene TRBJ2-2; 8 positions agree with TRBD2. Trimming cost V 7 bases and J 6 bases; bases outside gene matches: 16. Germline CDR1 SEHNR, CDR2 FQNEAQ (reference sequence). The CDR3 loop spans 17 amino acids. CDR3 sequence: CASTPGGGAQYPGELFF. In DNA, the CDR3 is TGTGCCAGCACCCCGGGAGGGGGGGCCCAATATCCCGGGGAGCTGTTTTTT.

This clone was observed a few times. V usage is TRBV7-9 and J usage is TRBJ1-3; the D gene is possibly TRBD1 (5 bases). V lost 0 bases and J 4 bases, leaving 7 bases between the germline ends. The CDR3 is 14 amino acids. CDR1 is SEHNR and CDR2 is FQNEAQ in the germline V gene (reference sequence). The CDR3 spells CASSLARQGNTIYF. Written as DNA, the CDR3 is TGTGCCAGCAGCTTAGCGCGACAGGGAAACACCATATATTTT.

The rearrangement uses TRBV25-1 and TRBJ1-6, with D uncertain. The CDR3 is 14 residues long. In germline, CDR1 is MGHDK, CDR2 SYGVNS. The ends were cut back, 7 bases at V and 7 bases at J, with 14 bases in the middle. CDR3 residues: CASTYNSANSPLHF. As DNA, the CDR3 is TGTGCCAGCACTTATAACAGTGCGAATTCACCCCTCCACTTT.

The chain combines TRBV28 with TRBJ2-7; 12 bases are a match to TRBD2. In germline, CDR1 is MDHEN, CDR2 SYDVKM. This CDR3 contains 16 residues. V lost 2 bases to trimming and J lost 1 base; unmatched junction nucleotides: 3. CDR3 DNA: TGTGCCAGCAGTTTAGCACTAGCGGGAGGTTCCTACGAGCAGTACTTC. Its protein product is CASSLALAGGSYEQYF.

V gene TRBV19 combines with J gene TRBJ2-7; D is possibly TRBD2 (7 bases). The V and J ends lost 7 bases and 7 bases respectively, with 20 bases between them. The CDR3 is 14 amino acids. Germline V gene lookup returns CDR1 LNHDA and CDR2 SQIVND (reference sequence). Here the CDR3 reads CASTPGGGRREQYF. The CDR3 coding sequence is TGTGCCAGTACCCCTGGGGGGGGCCGGAGGGAGCAGTACTTC.

The J gene is TRBJ2-5, the V gene TRBV28; D is tentatively TRBD1 or TRBD2 (5 bases each). The V gene's germline CDR1 is MDHEN and CDR2 SYDVKM. CDR3 length: 21 residues. Trimming removed 1 base at V and 1 base at J, with 28 bases between. The CDR3 loop is CASSLSSGWVGQGPTQETQYF. The CDR3, as DNA: TGTGCCAGCAGTTTATCTTCAGGTTGGGTCGGTCAGGGACCCACCCAAGAGACCCAGTACTTC.

The chain recombines TRBV7-2 with TRBJ2-1, with 9 bases fitting TRBD2. Germline V gene data show CDR1 as SGHTA and CDR2 as FQGNSA. The CDR3 runs 15 residues. J gave up 9 bases and V 5 bases, and 11 bases lay outside the gene matches. The CDR3 loop is CASSLVAGEFGEQFF. The CDR3 DNA reads as TGTGCCAGCAGCCTAGTAGCGGGAGAGTTCGGTGAGCAGTTCTTC.

The CDR3 region has the DNA TGCGCCACCAAGCCGCGGGTGGGTACCTACGAGCAGTACTTC. The encoded protein is CATKPRVGTYEQYF. The rearrangement links TRBV10-2 to TRBJ2-7; a weak D match, TRBD2 (5 bases). The V gene's germline CDR1 is WSHSY and CDR2 SAAADI. The CDR3 consists of 14 residues. Trimming pared 10 bases from V and 2 bases from J, leaving 18 bases between.

DNA for the CDR3: TGTGCCAGTAGTAGCCGCGACCGTTTCACTAACACTGAAGCTTTCTTT. Its protein product is CASSSRDRFTNTEAFF. The genes are TRBV19 and TRBJ1-1; D call uncertain. V dropped 4 bases and J dropped 2 bases, with 17 bases sitting between them. CDR3 length equals 16 residues. CDR1 and CDR2 (germline): LNHDA, SQIVND (reference sequence).

The sample holds a few counts of this clone. The V and J genes are TRBV27 and TRBJ1-1; the D is unclear. V was pared by 4 bases and J by 3 bases, with 18 bases between. The CDR3 consists of 16 residues. The germline gives CDR1 MNHEY, CDR2 SMNVEV (reference sequence). This CDR3 reads CASSSEKDGSHTEAFF. In DNA, the CDR3 is TGTGCCAGCAGTTCCGAAAAAGACGGGAGTCACACTGAAGCTTTCTTT.

Only a few counts were recorded for this clone. The chain links TRBV2 to TRBJ1-1, with D unresolved. V dropped 6 bases and J dropped 4 bases, with 15 bases sitting between them. The CDR3 consists of 14 residues. Germline V CDR1 and CDR2: SNHLY, FYNNEI. CDR3 sequence: CASRAREGVTEAFF. The CDR3 DNA reads TGTGCCAGCAGAGCGAGGGAAGGAGTCACTGAAGCTTTCTTT. Full variable domain (remainder filled in from reference TRBV2 and TRBJ1-1): EPEVTQTPSHQVTQMGQEVILRCVPISNHLYFYWYRQILGQKVEFLVSFYNNEISEKSEIFDDQFSVERPDGSNFTLKIRSTKLEDSAMYFCASRAREGVTEAFFGQGTRLTVV.

The chain has TRBV28 and TRBJ1-5; unclear D gene. CDR3 length: 14 amino acids. Per germline, CDR1 MDHEN and CDR2 SYDVKM. V lost 3 bases, J lost 0 bases, and 6 bases lay in between. The CDR3: CASSFQISNQPQHF. The DNA of the CDR3 is TGTGCCAGCAGTTTTCAGATTAGCAATCAGCCCCAGCATTTT.